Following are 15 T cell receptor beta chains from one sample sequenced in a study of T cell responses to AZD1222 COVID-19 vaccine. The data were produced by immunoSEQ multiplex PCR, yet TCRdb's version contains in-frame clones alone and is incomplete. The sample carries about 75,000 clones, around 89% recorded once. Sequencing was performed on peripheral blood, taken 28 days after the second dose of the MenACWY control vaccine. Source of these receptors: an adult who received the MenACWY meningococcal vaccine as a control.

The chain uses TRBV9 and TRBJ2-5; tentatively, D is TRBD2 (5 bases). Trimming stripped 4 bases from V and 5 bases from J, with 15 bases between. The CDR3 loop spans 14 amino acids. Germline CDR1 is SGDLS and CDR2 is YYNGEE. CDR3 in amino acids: CASSPPGNSETQYF. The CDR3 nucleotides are TGTGCCAGCAGCCCCCCGGGGAATTCGGAGACCCAGTACTTC. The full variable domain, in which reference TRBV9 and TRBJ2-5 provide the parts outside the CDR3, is DSGVTQTPKHLITATGQRVTLRCSPRSGDLSVYWYQQSLDQGLQFLIQYYNGEERAKGNILERFSAQQFPDLHSELNLSSLELGDSALYFCASSPPGNSETQYFGPGTRLLVL.

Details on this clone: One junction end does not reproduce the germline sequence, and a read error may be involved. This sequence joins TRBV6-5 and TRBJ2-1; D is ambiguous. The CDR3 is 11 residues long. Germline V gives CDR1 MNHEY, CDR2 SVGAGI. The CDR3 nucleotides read TGTGCCAGCAGATACTACAATGAGCAGTTCTTC. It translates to CASRYYNEQFF.

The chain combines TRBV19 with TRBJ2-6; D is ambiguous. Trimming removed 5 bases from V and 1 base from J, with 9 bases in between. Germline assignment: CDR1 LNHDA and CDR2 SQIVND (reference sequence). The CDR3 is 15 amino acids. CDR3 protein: CASSVGMSGANVLTF. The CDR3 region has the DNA TGTGCCAGTAGTGTGGGGATGTCTGGGGCCAACGTCCTGACTTTC.

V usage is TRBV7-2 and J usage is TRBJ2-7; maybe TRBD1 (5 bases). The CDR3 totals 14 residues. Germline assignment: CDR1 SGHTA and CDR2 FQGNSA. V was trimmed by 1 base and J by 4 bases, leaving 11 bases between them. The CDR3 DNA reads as TGTGCCAGCAGCTTAGTTACAGGAGAGTACGAGCAGTACTTC. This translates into CASSLVTGEYEQYF.

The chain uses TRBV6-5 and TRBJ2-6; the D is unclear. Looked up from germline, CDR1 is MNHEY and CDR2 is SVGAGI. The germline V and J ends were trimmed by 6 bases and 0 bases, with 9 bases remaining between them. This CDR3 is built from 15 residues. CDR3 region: CASRPDYSGANVLTF. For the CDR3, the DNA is TGTGCCAGCAGGCCGGATTACTCTGGGGCCAACGTCCTGACTTTC.

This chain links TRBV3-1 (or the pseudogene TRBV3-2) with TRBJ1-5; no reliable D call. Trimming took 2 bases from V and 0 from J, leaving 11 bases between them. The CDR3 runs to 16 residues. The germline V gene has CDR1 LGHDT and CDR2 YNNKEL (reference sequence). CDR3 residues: CASSQNPGFSNQPQHF. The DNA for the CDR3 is TGTGCCAGCAGCCAAAACCCGGGGTTTAGCAATCAGCCCCAGCATTTT.

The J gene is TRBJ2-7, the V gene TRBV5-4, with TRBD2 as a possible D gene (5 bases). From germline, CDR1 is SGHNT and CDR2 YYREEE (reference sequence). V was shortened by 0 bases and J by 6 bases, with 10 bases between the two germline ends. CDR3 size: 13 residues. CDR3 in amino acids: CASSLAGVAEQYF. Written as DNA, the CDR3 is TGTGCCAGCAGCTTGGCCGGGGTGGCCGAGCAGTACTTC.

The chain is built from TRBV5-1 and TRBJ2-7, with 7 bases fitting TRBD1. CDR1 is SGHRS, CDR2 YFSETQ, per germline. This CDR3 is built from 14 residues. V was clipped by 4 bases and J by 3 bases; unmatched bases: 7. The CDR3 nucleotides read TGCGCCAGCAGCCCAGGGGACAGAAACTACGAGCAGTACTTC. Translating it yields CASSPGDRNYEQYF.

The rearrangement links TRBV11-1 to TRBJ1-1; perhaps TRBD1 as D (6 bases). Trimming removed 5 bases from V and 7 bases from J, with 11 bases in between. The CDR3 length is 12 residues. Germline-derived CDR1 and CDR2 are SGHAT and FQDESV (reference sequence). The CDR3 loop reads CASSINRDEAFF. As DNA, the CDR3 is TGTGCCAGCAGCATCAACAGGGATGAAGCTTTCTTT.

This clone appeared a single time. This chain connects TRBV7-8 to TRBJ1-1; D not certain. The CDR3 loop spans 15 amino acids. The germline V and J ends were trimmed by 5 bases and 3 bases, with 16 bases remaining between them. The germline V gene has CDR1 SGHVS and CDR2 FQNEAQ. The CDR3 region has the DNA TGTGCCAGCAGCCTAGAAACACGGAGGGACACTGAAGCTTTCTTT. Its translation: CASSLETRRDTEAFF. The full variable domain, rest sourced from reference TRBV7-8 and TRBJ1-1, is GAGVSQSPRYKVAKRGQDVALRCDPISGHVSLFWYQQALGQGPEFLTYFQNEAQLDKSGLPSDRFFAERPEGSVSTLKIQRTQQEDSAVYLCASSLETRRDTEAFFGQGTRLTVV.

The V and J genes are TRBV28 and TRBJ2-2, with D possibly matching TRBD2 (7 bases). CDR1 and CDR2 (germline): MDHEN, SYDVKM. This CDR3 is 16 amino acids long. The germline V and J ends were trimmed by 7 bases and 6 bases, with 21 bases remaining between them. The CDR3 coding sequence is TGTGCCAGCACCCCCCTGGGGGGGGGCCTAGCCGGGGAGCTGTTTTTT. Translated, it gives CASTPLGGGLAGELFF.

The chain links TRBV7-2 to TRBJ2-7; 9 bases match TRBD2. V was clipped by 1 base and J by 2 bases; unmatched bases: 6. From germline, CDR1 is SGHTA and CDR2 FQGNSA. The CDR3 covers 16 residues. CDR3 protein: CASSLEGASGTYEQYF. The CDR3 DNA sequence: TGTGCCAGCAGCTTAGAGGGGGCTAGCGGGACCTACGAGCAGTACTTC.

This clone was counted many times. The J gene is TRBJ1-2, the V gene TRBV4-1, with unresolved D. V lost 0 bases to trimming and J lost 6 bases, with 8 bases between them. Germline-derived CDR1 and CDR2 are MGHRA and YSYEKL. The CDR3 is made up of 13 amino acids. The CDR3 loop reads CASSQERTNGYTF. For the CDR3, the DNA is TGCGCCAGCAGCCAAGAACGGACTAATGGCTACACCTTC.

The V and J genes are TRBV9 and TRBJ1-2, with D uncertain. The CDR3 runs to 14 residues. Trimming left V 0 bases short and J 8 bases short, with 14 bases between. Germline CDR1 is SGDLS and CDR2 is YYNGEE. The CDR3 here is CASSVVSGFEGYTF. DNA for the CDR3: TGTGCCAGCAGCGTAGTTTCGGGGTTCGAGGGCTACACCTTC. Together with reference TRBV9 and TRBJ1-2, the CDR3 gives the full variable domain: DSGVTQTPKHLITATGQRVTLRCSPRSGDLSVYWYQQSLDQGLQFLIQYYNGEERAKGNILERFSAQQFPDLHSELNLSSLELGDSALYFCASSVVSGFEGYTFGSGTRLTVV.

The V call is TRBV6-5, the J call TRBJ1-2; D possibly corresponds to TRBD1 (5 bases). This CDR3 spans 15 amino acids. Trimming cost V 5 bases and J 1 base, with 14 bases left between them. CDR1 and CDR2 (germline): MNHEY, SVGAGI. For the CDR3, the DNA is TGTGCCAGCAGTACCGGGACTGACTATAACTATGGCTACACCTTC. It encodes CASSTGTDYNYGYTF.